This is a list of T cell receptor beta chains from one sample in a study of blood T cell repertoires in COVID-19. Clones were read by immunoSEQ multiplex PCR, and TCRdb kept only the in-frame ones, dropping some. Seen here are about 140,000 clones, 80% to 85% observed once, and the top ten hold around 4%. Material for sequencing was peripheral blood. Receptors were obtained from a woman aged 60-75 years with acute or convalescent COVID-19. The CDR3 runs from the conserved cysteine through the conserved F or W. The D gene is left open where the match is weak. Rows give clone size only sometimes, using once, few, many, or a class for an expanded clone.

cdr3_nt	cdr3_aa	v_call	j_call	d_call	clone_size
TGTGCCAGCAGCTCCTCTAGCGGGAGTGGCACAGATACGCAGTATTTT	CASSSSSGSGTDTQYF	TRBV7-2	TRBJ2-3	TRBD2	once
TGCAGCGTTGAAGAAGGGGGACCTGGGGAAAAACTGTTTTTT	CSVEEGGPGEKLFF	TRBV29-1	TRBJ1-4	-	-
TGCGCCAGCAGTAGCAGGAAGGGGCCGACAGATACGCAGTATTTT	CASSSRKGPTDTQYF	TRBV10-1	TRBJ2-3	-	once
TGTGCCAGCAGCTTAAGCAGCAATCAGCCCCAGCATTTT	CASSLSSNQPQHF	TRBV11-3	TRBJ1-5	-	-
TGTGCCAGCAGCTCCGACAGGCAAGATACGCAGTATTTT	CASSSDRQDTQYF	TRBV7-2	TRBJ2-3	-	-
TGTGCCAGCAGCCCGGGACTAGCGGGAGGGTACGAGCAGTACTTC	CASSPGLAGGYEQYF	TRBV11-3	TRBJ2-7	TRBD2	-
TGTGCCAGCAGTTACTCTCGCTACTATGGCTACACCTTC	CASSYSRYYGYTF	TRBV28	TRBJ1-2	-	-
TGTGCCAGCAGTAGGACAGGGAGGAACACTGAAGCTTTCTTT	CASSRTGRNTEAFF	TRBV28	TRBJ1-1	TRBD1	once
TGTGCCAGCTCACTGCTACCGGGACAGGGGGCCGATGAGCAGTTCTTC	CASSLLPGQGADEQFF	TRBV18	TRBJ2-1	TRBD1	-
TGTGCCAGCAGTTTGCAGTTAGGAACGGGGTCGGACACTGAAGCTTTCTTT	CASSLQLGTGSDTEAFF	TRBV28	TRBJ1-1	-	-
TGTGCCAGCACCAAATATACAGGGGCAGACACTGAAGCTTTCTTT	CASTKYTGADTEAFF	TRBV3-1/TRBV3-2	TRBJ1-1	TRBD1	-
TGTGCCACCAGCAGGGGGACAGGGAGCCTCTATAGCAATCAGCCCCAGCATTTT	CATSRGTGSLYSNQPQHF	TRBV15	TRBJ1-5	TRBD1	-
TGTGCCAGCAGCTCGCCGGGACAGGGGACTGAAGCTTTCTTT	CASSSPGQGTEAFF	TRBV7-9	TRBJ1-1	TRBD1	-
TGTGCCAGCCTAGTCTCCGGGACCAGGGGGTTTGTGAATGAGCAGTTCTTC	CASLVSGTRGFVNEQFF	TRBV2	TRBJ2-1	TRBD1	-
TGTGCCAGCTCACCACGTCGAGAGACCCAGTACTTC	CASSPRRETQYF	TRBV18	TRBJ2-5	-	-
TGTGCCAGCGCTCAACAGTTCCGCTCCTACAATGAGCAGTTCTTC	CASAQQFRSYNEQFF	TRBV28	TRBJ2-1	-	once
TGTGCCTGGAGTTCGGTCCGGTACAATGAGCAGTTCTTC	CAWSSVRYNEQFF	TRBV30	TRBJ2-1	-	-
TGCGCCAGCAGCTCCGGGACAACCTCATCCAATGAAAAACTGTTTTTT	CASSSGTTSSNEKLFF	TRBV5-1	TRBJ1-4	-	-
TGTGCCAGCAGCCTTAATCCGGGAGCAACTCACTATGGCTACACCTTC	CASSLNPGATHYGYTF	TRBV5-5	TRBJ1-2	-	-
TGTGCCAGCAGTTTCCCCAGGGCCTATGGCTACACCTTC	CASSFPRAYGYTF	TRBV28	TRBJ1-2	-	-
TGTGCCAGTCGATCGTCTAGCGGAACCACCGGGGAGCTGTTTTTT	CASRSSSGTTGELFF	TRBV7-8	TRBJ2-2	TRBD2	-
TGTGCCAGCAGTTACCCGGGTGGCTACACCTTC	CASSYPGGYTF	TRBV6-2/TRBV6-3	TRBJ1-2	-	-
TGTGCCAGCAGTTATGACAGTTGGTACGAGCAGTACTTC	CASSYDSWYEQYF	TRBV6-5	TRBJ2-7	-	-
TGCGCCAGCAGCCTATCCCACGGGAGCACAGATACGCAGTATTTT	CASSLSHGSTDTQYF	TRBV4-1	TRBJ2-3	-	-
TGTGCCAGCAGTTACGGTCGTCCTATGAACACTGAAGCTTTCTTT	CASSYGRPMNTEAFF	TRBV6-5	TRBJ1-1	-	-
TGTGCCAGCAGCCAAGATCAGATTCGTTTTCTAGCGGGAGGTAAAAACACCGGGGAGCTGTTTTTT	CASSQDQIRFLAGGKNTGELFF	TRBV3-1/TRBV3-2	TRBJ2-2	TRBD2	-
TGTGCCAGCAGTTGGGCGAGCGGGAGCTACGAGCAGTACTTC	CASSWASGSYEQYF	TRBV6-2/TRBV6-3	TRBJ2-7	TRBD2	-
TGCGCCAGCAGCCAAGACGTCGGGGAGACCCAGTACTTC	CASSQDVGETQYF	TRBV4-3	TRBJ2-5	-	few
TGTGCCAGCAGTCCCGGACTAGCAGGGAACACCGGGGAGCTGTTTTTT	CASSPGLAGNTGELFF	TRBV28	TRBJ2-2	TRBD2	few
TGTGCCAGCAGCAGAAGGGGATCTGGAAACACCATATATTTT	CASSRRGSGNTIYF	TRBV5-6	TRBJ1-3	-	-
TGTGCCAGCAGCTTAGTATCCGCGGGAGGGGGCTACGAGCAGTACTTC	CASSLVSAGGGYEQYF	TRBV7-2	TRBJ2-7	TRBD2	few
TGTGCCAGCAGCCTAGGGACAGGGTCCCTCGGGGGGACTGGAAACACCATATATTTT	CASSLGTGSLGGTGNTIYF	TRBV3-1/TRBV3-2	TRBJ1-3	TRBD1	-
TGCGCCAGCAGCCCCCGGGGGGCGGGAGGTCTATCTAGCACAGATACGCAGTATTTT	CASSPRGAGGLSSTDTQYF	TRBV4-3	TRBJ2-3	TRBD2	-
TGTGCCAGCAGTGACCGGAATGGCCCGACTTATGGCTACACCTTC	CASSDRNGPTYGYTF	TRBV2	TRBJ1-2	-	-
TGTGCCAGCAGTGATTACTGGGGGGGCCTCGCTGAAGCTTTCTTT	CASSDYWGGLAEAFF	TRBV6-1	TRBJ1-1	-	-
TGTGCCAGCAGCTTTAGTTTTAGTTCGGGGGAAGATCAGCCCCAGCATTTT	CASSFSFSSGEDQPQHF	TRBV7-2	TRBJ1-5	-	-
TGTGCCAGCACCCCCACCGGGACTAGGGATCCAGATACGCAGTATTTT	CASTPTGTRDPDTQYF	TRBV11-3	TRBJ2-3	TRBD2	-
TGTGCCAGCGGGGTGTTACAGGGGGCGGCTAATGAAAAACTGTTTTTT	CASGVLQGAANEKLFF	TRBV28	TRBJ1-4	TRBD1	few
TGTGCCAGCAGCAATAGCGGGAGTGAGACCCAGTACTTC	CASSNSGSETQYF	TRBV12-3/TRBV12-4	TRBJ2-5	TRBD2	once
TGCGCCAGACCCCCAGGGGGGTCCGAGCAGTACTTC	CARPPGGSEQYF	TRBV10-1	TRBJ2-7	-	-
TGTGCCAGCAGCCTGACTAGCGGGGGCAGCTCCTACAATGAGCAGTTCTTC	CASSLTSGGSSYNEQFF	TRBV11-2	TRBJ2-1	TRBD2	-
TGTGCCAGCAGGCAGACAGGGGATAATTCACCCCTCCACTTT	CASRQTGDNSPLHF	TRBV7-9	TRBJ1-6	TRBD1	-
TGTGCCAGCAGCCAGGGGGCGGGTGGTGGCTACACCTTC	CASSQGAGGGYTF	TRBV12-3/TRBV12-4	TRBJ1-2	TRBD1	-
TGTGCCAGCAGCCGCGGCGGGCCCTACAATGAGCAGTTCTTC	CASSRGGPYNEQFF	TRBV7-9	TRBJ2-1	-	-
TGTGCGCGACAGGTCAGATACGAGCAGTACTTC	CARQVRYEQYF	TRBV25-1	TRBJ2-7	-	-
TGTGCCAGCAGCTTACCGGGTCTGAACACTGAAGCTTTCTTT	CASSLPGLNTEAFF	TRBV5-8	TRBJ1-1	-	-
TGCGCCAGCAGCTTGGATGGTTCTGGAGCCCTCCACTTT	CASSLDGSGALHF	TRBV5-1	TRBJ1-6	-	-
TGTGCCAGCAGCACCAGACAGGGGGCCTCTTTAAAAAACATTCAGTACTTC	CASSTRQGASLKNIQYF	TRBV5-4	TRBJ2-4	TRBD1	-